A single sample is the source of the 8 T cell receptor beta chains below, sequenced in a study of T-cell memory formation after mild COVID-19. TCRdb recomputed calls from the 5' RACE reads with MiXCR, one row per CDR3 protein. The sample lists about 320,000 distinct CDR3 sequences, approximately 15% occurring once. Sequenced: PBMCs or a T cell subset sorted from them (not recorded which). The source of these receptors is a young man who had mild COVID-19 (a few samples of this study predate the infection). Cell type and time point are not known.

There are a few counts of this clonotype. V and J are TRBV7-2 and TRBJ2-3; no clear D. V gave up 5 bases and J gave up 0 bases, with 15 bases separating them. The length of the CDR3 is 16 residues. The germline V gene has CDR1 SGHTA and CDR2 FQGNSA. The chain's CDR3 is CASSILAGFSTDTQYF. In DNA form, the CDR3 reads TGTGCCAGCAGCATCTTGGCCGGGTTTAGCACAGATACGCAGTATTTT.

The chain carries TRBV30 and TRBJ1-2; D remains unclear. CDR1 is GTSNPN, CDR2 SVGIG, per germline (reference sequence). The CDR3 has 12 amino acids. V shed 2 bases and J shed 8 bases, with 12 bases lying between them. The CDR3, as DNA: TGTGCCTGGAGTACGACTCCGGCAGGCTACACCTTC. Amino acid sequence: CAWSTTPAGYTF.

In this sample, this clonotype turned up a few times. The rearrangement uses TRBV12-3 or TRBV12-4 and TRBJ2-7, with TRBD1 matching 9 bases. This CDR3 comprises 15 residues. V shed 5 bases and J 2 bases; nucleotides not matched to a gene: 7. In nucleotides, the CDR3 is TGTGCCAGCAGTATAAAAGGACAGGGGCCCTACGAGCAGTACTTC. It specifies CASSIKGQGPYEQYF.

This clonotype was seen a handful of times. The rearrangement joins TRBV28 to TRBJ1-2; 7 bases fit TRBD1. From germline, CDR1 is MDHEN and CDR2 SYDVKM. V was pared by 7 bases and J by 4 bases, with 9 bases of the junction left unmatched. This CDR3 has 14 residues. CDR3 bases: TGTGCCAGCACCACAGGGGTAGCGACCTATGGCTACACCTTC. Its protein is CASTTGVATYGYTF.

This chain connects TRBV12-5 to TRBJ2-3, with D uncertain. Germline values: CDR1 LGHNT, CDR2 FRNRAP. Trimming took off 3 bases at V and 2 bases at J, with 15 bases between the two ends. The CDR3 has 16 amino acids. CDR3 in amino acids: CASGFSRAAHTDTQYF. CDR3 DNA sequence: TGTGCTAGTGGTTTCAGTAGGGCTGCACACACAGATACGCAGTATTTT.

The chain employs TRBV5-1 and TRBJ2-3, with a possible D match to TRBD1 (6 bases). Germline V gives CDR1 SGHRS, CDR2 YFSETQ. CDR3 length equals 15 residues. Trimming shortened V by 7 bases and J by 4 bases, and 19 bases separated the two germline ends. CDR3 sequence reads: CASGPYSRGADTQYF. Written as DNA, the CDR3 is TGCGCCAGCGGACCCTACTCCAGGGGCGCAGATACGCAGTATTTT.

This clonotype was observed a few times. The chain couples TRBV15 to TRBJ2-3, with D possibly TRBD2 on 5 matching bases. The V end was cut by 4 bases, the J end by 2 bases, with 16 bases between. CDR1 and CDR2 (germline): LNHNV, YYDKDF (reference sequence). The CDR3 runs to 16 residues. The CDR3 DNA reads TGTGCCACCAGCACTGGGAGCGGAGGCCTCACAGATACGCAGTATTTT. It translates to CATSTGSGGLTDTQYF.

A few counts support this clonotype. The J gene is TRBJ2-7, the V gene TRBV6-2 or TRBV6-3, with D perhaps TRBD1 or TRBD2 (5 bases each). Trimming stripped 2 bases from V and 4 bases from J, with 12 bases between. Germline lookup yields CDR1 MNHEY and CDR2 SVGEGT. This CDR3 region has 14 residues. The CDR3 loop is CASSYGGRVYEQYF. DNA of the CDR3: TGTGCCAGCAGTTACGGGGGACGGGTATACGAGCAGTACTTC.